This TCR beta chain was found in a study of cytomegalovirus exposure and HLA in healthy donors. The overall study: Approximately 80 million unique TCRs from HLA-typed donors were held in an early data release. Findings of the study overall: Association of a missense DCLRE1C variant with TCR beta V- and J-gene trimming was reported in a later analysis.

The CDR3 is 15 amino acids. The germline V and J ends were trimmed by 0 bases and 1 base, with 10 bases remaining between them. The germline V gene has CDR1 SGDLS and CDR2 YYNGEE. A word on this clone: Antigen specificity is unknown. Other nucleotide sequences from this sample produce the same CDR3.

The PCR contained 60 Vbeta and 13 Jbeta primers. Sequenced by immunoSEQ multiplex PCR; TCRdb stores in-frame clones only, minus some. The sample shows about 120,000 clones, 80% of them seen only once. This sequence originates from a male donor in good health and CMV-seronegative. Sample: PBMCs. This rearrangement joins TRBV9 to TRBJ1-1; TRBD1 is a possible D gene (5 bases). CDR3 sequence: CASSVGGGGNTEAFF. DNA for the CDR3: TGTGCCAGCAGCGTAGGGGGGGGAGGGAACACTGAAGCTTTCTTT.